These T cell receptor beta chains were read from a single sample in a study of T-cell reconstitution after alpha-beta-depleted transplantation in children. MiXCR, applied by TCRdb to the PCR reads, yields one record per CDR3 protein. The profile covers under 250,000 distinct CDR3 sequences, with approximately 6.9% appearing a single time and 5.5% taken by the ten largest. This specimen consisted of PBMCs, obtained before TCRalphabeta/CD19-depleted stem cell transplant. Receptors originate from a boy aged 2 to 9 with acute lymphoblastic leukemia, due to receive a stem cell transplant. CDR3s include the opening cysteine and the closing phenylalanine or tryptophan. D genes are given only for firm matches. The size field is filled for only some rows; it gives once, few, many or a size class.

DNA: TGTGCCAGCCGTCGGGACGAGGATTTCAATGAGCAGTTCTTC; CDR3: CASRRDEDFNEQFF; size: -; D: -; J: TRBJ2-1; V: TRBV6-1
DNA: TGTGCCAGCAGGCAGGACAGCTACGAGCAGTACTTC; CDR3: CASRQDSYEQYF; size: many; D: -; J: TRBJ2-7; V: TRBV6-2/TRBV6-3
DNA: TGTGCCAGCAGTTTAGAACAGGGGAAAGGGTGGGACACTGAAGCTTTCTTT; CDR3: CASSLEQGKGWDTEAFF; size: many; D: TRBD1; J: TRBJ1-1; V: TRBV28
DNA: TGTGCCAGCAGTTTAGGGCTAGCGGGCACAGATACGCAGTATTTT; CDR3: CASSLGLAGTDTQYF; size: many; D: TRBD2; J: TRBJ2-3; V: TRBV7-2
DNA: TGTGCCACCTCTGGAAACACCATATATTTT; CDR3: CATSGNTIYF; size: many; D: -; J: TRBJ1-3; V: TRBV28
DNA: TGTGCCAGCAGCTTAAGCGGGGGGGCCAACACAGATACGCAGTATTTT; CDR3: CASSLSGGANTDTQYF; size: many; D: TRBD2; J: TRBJ2-3; V: TRBV7-2
DNA: TGTGCCAGCAGCCAGACCCAGGGCCACTATGGCTACACCTTC; CDR3: CASSQTQGHYGYTF; size: many; D: -; J: TRBJ1-2; V: TRBV7-2
DNA: TGTGCCAGCAGCCCCCCCTTGGGAGGTCCAGGGGAGCTGTTTTTT; CDR3: CASSPPLGGPGELFF; size: many; D: -; J: TRBJ2-2; V: TRBV7-6
DNA: TGTGCCAGCAGTTTTGCAAGCTCCTACAATGAGCAGTTCTTC; CDR3: CASSFASSYNEQFF; size: many; D: -; J: TRBJ2-1; V: TRBV27
DNA: TGTGCCAGCAGTCCACAGGGATGGGGTGTGAATGAGCAGTTCTTC; CDR3: CASSPQGWGVNEQFF; size: -; D: -; J: TRBJ2-1; V: TRBV6-1
DNA: TGCAGTGCTAGAGATGGCCTTGGGCGGACGGTGGCCCTCCACTTT; CDR3: CSARDGLGRTVALHF; size: -; D: -; J: TRBJ1-6; V: TRBV20-1
DNA: TGTGCCAGCAGCGTCCTAGCGGGGGGGCTCTCCTCATATTTT; CDR3: CASSVLAGGLSSYF; size: -; D: TRBD2; J: TRBJ2-3; V: TRBV7-2
DNA: TGTGCCAGCAGGGGGGGAGCAGCCGAGAGTGAAAAACTGTTTTTT; CDR3: CASRGGAAESEKLFF; size: many; D: -; J: TRBJ1-4; V: TRBV28
DNA: TGTGCCAGCTCACCGCTCCCGGAAAAACTGTTTTTT; CDR3: CASSPLPEKLFF; size: many; D: -; J: TRBJ1-4; V: TRBV18
DNA: TGTGCCAGCAGTTTAGCCGGACTAGCGGGAGGGTCAAGAGAGACCCAGTACTTC; CDR3: CASSLAGLAGGSRETQYF; size: -; D: TRBD2; J: TRBJ2-5; V: TRBV28
DNA: TGTGCCAGCAGTTTCCCGGACAGGGCGAGGCAGCCCCAGCATTTT; CDR3: CASSFPDRARQPQHF; size: few; D: TRBD1; J: TRBJ1-5; V: TRBV28
DNA: TGTGCCAGCAACAAACTAGCGGGAGGGCCTGCAGATACGCAGTATTTT; CDR3: CASNKLAGGPADTQYF; size: -; D: TRBD2; J: TRBJ2-3; V: TRBV27
DNA: TGCAGTGCTAGTCGACAGAACACCGGGGAGCTGTTTTTT; CDR3: CSASRQNTGELFF; size: many; D: -; J: TRBJ2-2; V: TRBV20-1